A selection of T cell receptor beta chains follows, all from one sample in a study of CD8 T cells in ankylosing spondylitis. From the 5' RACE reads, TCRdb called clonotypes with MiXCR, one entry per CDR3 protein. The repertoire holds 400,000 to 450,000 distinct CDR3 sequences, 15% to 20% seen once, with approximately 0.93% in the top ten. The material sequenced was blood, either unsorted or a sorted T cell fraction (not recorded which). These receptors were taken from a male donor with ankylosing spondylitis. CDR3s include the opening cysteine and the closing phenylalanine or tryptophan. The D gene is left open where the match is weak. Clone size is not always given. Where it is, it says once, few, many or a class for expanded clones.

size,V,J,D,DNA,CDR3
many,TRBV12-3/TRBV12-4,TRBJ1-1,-,TGTGCCAGCAGCCTAACAGAGTACGCTTTCTTT,CASSLTEYAFF
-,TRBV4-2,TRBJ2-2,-,TGTGCCAGCAGCCAAGCCGGGACAAAGAACACCGGGGAGCTGTTTTTT,CASSQAGTKNTGELFF
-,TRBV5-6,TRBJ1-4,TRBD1,TGTGCCAGCAGCTTTAACAGGGGAAGAATAGAGGAAAAACTGTTTTTT,CASSFNRGRIEEKLFF
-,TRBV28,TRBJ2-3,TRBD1,TGTGCCAGCACAGTCGCGACACAGGGGGCCGCAGATACGCAGTATTTT,CASTVATQGAADTQYF
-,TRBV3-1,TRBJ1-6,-,TGTGCCAGCAGCCAAGTCGCTACGAGTTCACCCCTCCACTTT,CASSQVATSSPLHF
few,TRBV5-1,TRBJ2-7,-,TGCGCCAGCAGCCCGGGGGGGACAGGCTTTCACTACGAGCAGTACTTC,CASSPGGTGFHYEQYF
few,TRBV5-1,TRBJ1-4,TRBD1,TGCGCCAGCCGTTCGGGGTTAACGACAGGGCCAAAAGAGGAAAAACTGTTTTTT,CASRSGLTTGPKEEKLFF
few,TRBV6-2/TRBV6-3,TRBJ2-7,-,TGTGCCAGCAGTAGACGGACAGGACTAAGCTACGAGCAGTACTTC,CASSRRTGLSYEQYF
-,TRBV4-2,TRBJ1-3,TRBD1,TGTGCCAGCAGCCAAAGGACAGGGACTACCTCTGGAAACACCATATATTTT,CASSQRTGTTSGNTIYF
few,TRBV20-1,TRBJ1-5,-,TGCAGTGCTAGAGGGCGGGGGGCGCGAAGGCAGCCCCAGCATTTT,CSARGRGARRQPQHF
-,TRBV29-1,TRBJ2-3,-,TGCAGCGCAGCATCTAGTGGTACGCAGTATTTT,CSAASSGTQYF
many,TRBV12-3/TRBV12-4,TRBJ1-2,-,TGTGCCAGCAGTCCCGGACGAATTGGCTACACCTTC,CASSPGRIGYTF
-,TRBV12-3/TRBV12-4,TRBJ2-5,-,TGTGCCAGCAGCCCCGACAGGAAACCTTCGTACCAAGAGACCCAGTACTTC,CASSPDRKPSYQETQYF
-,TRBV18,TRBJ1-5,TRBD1,TGTGCCAGCTCGCAAACAGGGGTTGGCAATCAGCCCCAGCATTTT,CASSQTGVGNQPQHF
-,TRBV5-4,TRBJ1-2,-,TGTGCCAGCAGCTCCGGGACCCTCTGGACCTTC,CASSSGTLWTF
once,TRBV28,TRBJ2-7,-,TGTGCCAGCAGTTTTGGAACCGCTCCCTACGAGCAGTACTTC,CASSFGTAPYEQYF
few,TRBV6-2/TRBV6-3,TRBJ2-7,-,TGTGCCAGCGGGTCCAGGGGCTACGAGCAGTACTTC,CASGSRGYEQYF
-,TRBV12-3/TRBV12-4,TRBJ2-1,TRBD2,TGTGCCAGCAGTTTAATGGCACTAGCGGGAGGGAATGAGCAGTTCTTC,CASSLMALAGGNEQFF
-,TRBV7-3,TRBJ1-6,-,TGTGCCAGCAGCCCAACAGCCGGGGGTTCACCCCTCCACTTT,CASSPTAGGSPLHF
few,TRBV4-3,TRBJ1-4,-,TGCGCCAGCAGCCCCACGCCAGGGAATGAAAAACTGTTTTTT,CASSPTPGNEKLFF
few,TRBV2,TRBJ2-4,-,TGTGCCACCCAGGGTACCAAAAACATTCAGTACTTC,CATQGTKNIQYF
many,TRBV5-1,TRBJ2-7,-,TGCGCCAGCAGCGCTTTGACGGGCGATAGCTCCTACGAGCAGTACTTC,CASSALTGDSSYEQYF
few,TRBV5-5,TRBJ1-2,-,TGTGCCAGCAGCTTGGATTGGGGGGACTATGGCTACACCTTC,CASSLDWGDYGYTF
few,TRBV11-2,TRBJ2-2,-,TGTGCCAGCTTAATCGGGCCTCTCCAAGGGGAGCTGTTTTTT,CASLIGPLQGELFF
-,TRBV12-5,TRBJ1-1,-,TGTGCTAGTGGCCCGCCGATCCGTAAAGGTTTGAACACTGAAGCTTTCTTT,CASGPPIRKGLNTEAFF
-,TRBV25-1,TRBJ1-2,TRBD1,TGTGCCAGCGGAGCCGGGACAGGCTATGGCTACACCTTC,CASGAGTGYGYTF
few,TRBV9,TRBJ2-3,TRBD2,TGTGCCAGCAGCTCCCGACTAGCGGGGTCAGGGAGGCCAGATACGCAGTATTTT,CASSSRLAGSGRPDTQYF
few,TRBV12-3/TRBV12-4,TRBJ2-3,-,TGTGCCAGCAGCAGTCAGGGAGACAATCAGCCCCAGTATTTT,CASSSQGDNQPQYF
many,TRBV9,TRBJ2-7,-,TGTGCCAGCAGCGTAGAGGGGTCCTCCTACGAGCAGTACTTC,CASSVEGSSYEQYF
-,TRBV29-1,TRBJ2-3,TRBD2,TGCAGCGTTGAAGGGCGGGAGCGGACAGATACGCAGTATTTT,CSVEGRERTDTQYF
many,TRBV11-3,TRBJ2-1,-,TGTGCCAGCAGCTTGGGACTCAGCAATGAGCAGTTCTTC,CASSLGLSNEQFF
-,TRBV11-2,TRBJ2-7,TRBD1,TGTGCCAGCAGCTTCGAACGGGACAGGGGCTACGAGCAGTACTTC,CASSFERDRGYEQYF
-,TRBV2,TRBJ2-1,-,TGTGCCAGCAGTCCCCTCTTGATGGAGGGTCCTGGTGAGCAGTTCTTC,CASSPLLMEGPGEQFF
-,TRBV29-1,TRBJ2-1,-,TGCAGCGTTGGGGCCAAGAGCTCCTACAATGAGCAGTTCTTC,CSVGAKSSYNEQFF
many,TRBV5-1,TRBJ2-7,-,TGCGCCAGCAGCTTGCTCACCAACTACGAGCAGTACTTC,CASSLLTNYEQYF
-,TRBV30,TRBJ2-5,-,TGTGCCTGGAGTGAAACCCTAGCCCCACAAGAGACCCAGTACTTC,CAWSETLAPQETQYF
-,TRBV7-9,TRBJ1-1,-,TGTGCCAGCAGCCAGATGATTAAACAGGGTATGAACACTGAAGCTTTCTTT,CASSQMIKQGMNTEAFF
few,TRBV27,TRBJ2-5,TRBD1,TGTGCCAGCAGAGCCGGGACAGGGGGTTTAGGGACCCAGTACTTC,CASRAGTGGLGTQYF
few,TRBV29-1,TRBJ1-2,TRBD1,TGCAGCGTTGCCGGACAGGGGGACGGCTACACCTTC,CSVAGQGDGYTF
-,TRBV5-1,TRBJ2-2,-,TGCGCCAGCAGCTTGAGACAGGGAGGAATCACGAACACCGGGGAGCTGTTTTTT,CASSLRQGGITNTGELFF
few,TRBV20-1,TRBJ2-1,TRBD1,TGCAGTGCTAGGCCCGGACTGGACAGGGTCTTGGGTGAGCAGTTCTTC,CSARPGLDRVLGEQFF